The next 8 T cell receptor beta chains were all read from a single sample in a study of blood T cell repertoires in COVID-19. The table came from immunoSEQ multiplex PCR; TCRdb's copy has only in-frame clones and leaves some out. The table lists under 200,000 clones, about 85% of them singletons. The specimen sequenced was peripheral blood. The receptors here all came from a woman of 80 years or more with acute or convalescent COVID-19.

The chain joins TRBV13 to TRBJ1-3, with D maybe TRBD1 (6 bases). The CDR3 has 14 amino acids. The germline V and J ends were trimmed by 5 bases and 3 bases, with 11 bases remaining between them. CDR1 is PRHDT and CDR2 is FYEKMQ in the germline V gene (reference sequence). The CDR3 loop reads CASSDRDNGNTIYF. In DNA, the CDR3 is TGTGCCAGCAGCGACCGGGACAATGGAAACACCATATATTTT. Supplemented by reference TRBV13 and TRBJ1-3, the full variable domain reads AAGVIQSPRHLIKEKRETATLKCYPIPRHDTVYWYQQGPGQDPQFLISFYEKMQSDKGSIPDRFSAQQFSDYHSELNMSSLELGDSALYFCASSDRDNGNTIYFGEGSWLTVV.

Here the CDR3 reads CASSYSTASLSYEQYF. CDR3 sequence (DNA): TGTGCCAGCAGTTACTCAACAGCCAGCCTATCCTACGAGCAGTACTTC. The chain combines TRBV6-5 with TRBJ2-7; no reliable D call. This CDR3 spans 16 amino acids. Germline CDR1 reads MNHEY; CDR2 reads SVGAGI. Trimming cost V 0 bases and J 1 base, with 13 bases left between them.

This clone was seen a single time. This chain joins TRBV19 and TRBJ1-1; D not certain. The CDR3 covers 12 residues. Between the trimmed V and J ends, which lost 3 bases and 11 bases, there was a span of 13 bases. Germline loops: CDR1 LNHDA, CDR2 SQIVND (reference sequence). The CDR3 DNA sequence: TGTGCCAGTAGTATCGATGGAAGAGGGGCTTTCTTT. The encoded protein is CASSIDGRGAFF.

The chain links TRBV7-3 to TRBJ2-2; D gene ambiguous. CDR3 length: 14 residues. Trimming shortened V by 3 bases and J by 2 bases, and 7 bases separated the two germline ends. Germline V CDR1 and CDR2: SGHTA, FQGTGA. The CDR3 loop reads CASSFLYNTGELFF. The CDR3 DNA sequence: TGTGCCAGCAGCTTCCTTTATAACACCGGGGAGCTGTTTTTT.

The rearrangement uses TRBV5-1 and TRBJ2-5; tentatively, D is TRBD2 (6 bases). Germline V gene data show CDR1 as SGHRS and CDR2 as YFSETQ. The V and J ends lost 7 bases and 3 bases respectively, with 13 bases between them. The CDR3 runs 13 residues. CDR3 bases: TGCGCCAGCTACCGGGACTCCGAAGAGACCCAGTACTTC. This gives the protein CASYRDSEETQYF.

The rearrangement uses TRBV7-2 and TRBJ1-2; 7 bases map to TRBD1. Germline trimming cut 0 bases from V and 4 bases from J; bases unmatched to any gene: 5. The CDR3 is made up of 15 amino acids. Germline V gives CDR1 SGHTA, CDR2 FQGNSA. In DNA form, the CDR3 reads TGTGCCAGCAGCTTAGCCGGACAGGTTTTCTATGGCTACACCTTC. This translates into CASSLAGQVFYGYTF. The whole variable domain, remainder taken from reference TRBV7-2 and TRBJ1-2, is GAGVSQSPSNKVTEKGKDVELRCDPISGHTALYWYRQSLGQGLEFLIYFQGNSAPDKSGLPSDRFSAERTGGSVSTLTIQRTQQEDSAVYLCASSLAGQVFYGYTFGSGTRLTVV.

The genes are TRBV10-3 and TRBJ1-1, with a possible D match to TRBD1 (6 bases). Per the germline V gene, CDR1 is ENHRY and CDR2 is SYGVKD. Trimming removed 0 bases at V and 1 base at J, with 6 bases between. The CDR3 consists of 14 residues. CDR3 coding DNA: TGTGCCATCAGTGAGTCAGGGGGGAACACTGAAGCTTTCTTT. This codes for CAISESGGNTEAFF.

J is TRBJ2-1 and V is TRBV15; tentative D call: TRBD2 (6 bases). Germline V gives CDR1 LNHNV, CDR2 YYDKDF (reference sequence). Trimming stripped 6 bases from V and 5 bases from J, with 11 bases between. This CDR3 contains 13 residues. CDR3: CATRMGGDNEQFF. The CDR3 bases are TGTGCCACCAGAATGGGGGGAGACAATGAGCAGTTCTTC.